The 24 T cell receptor beta chains below come from one sample, sequenced in a study of early T cells in non-severe SARS-CoV-2 infection. TCRdb redid the calling of the 5' RACE reads with MiXCR, one entry per CDR3 protein. The sample holds 120,000 or so distinct CDR3 sequences; around an eighth are singletons and the top ten take approximately 3.5%. Material: whole blood, obtained at baseline. Receptors were obtained from an adult who was a healthcare worker with PCR-confirmed SARS-CoV-2 infection or an uninfected control (not recorded which).

This clonotype was counted only a few times. The rearrangement links TRBV5-6 to TRBJ1-2; tentative D call: TRBD1 (5 bases). This CDR3 has 16 residues. Germline V gene lookup returns CDR1 SGHDT and CDR2 YYEEEE. Trimming took 4 bases from V and 2 from J, leaving 18 bases between them. DNA of the CDR3: TGTGCCAGCAGCCTAACGTTGGGGCGGGACAACTATGGCTACACCTTC. This encodes CASSLTLGRDNYGYTF.

This clonotype has only a few counts. V gene TRBV7-7 combines with J gene TRBJ2-2; 9 bases line up with TRBD1. The ends lost 5 bases at V and 7 bases at J; junction bases unmatched: 5. This CDR3 is built from 14 residues. CDR1 is SSHAT and CDR2 is FNYEAQ in the germline V gene (reference sequence). CDR3 loop: CASSTQGAGGELFF. CDR3 nucleotide sequence: TGTGCCAGCAGCACACAGGGGGCAGGCGGGGAGCTGTTTTTT.

This clonotype turned up a few times. The V gene is TRBV7-2, the J gene TRBJ1-2; D is undetermined. Per germline, CDR1 SGHTA and CDR2 FQGNSA. The V gene lost 0 bases and the J gene lost 8 bases, with 13 bases spanning the gap. CDR3 length: 14 residues. The CDR3 is CASSLASTVGGYTF. The CDR3 coding sequence is TGTGCCAGCAGCTTAGCCTCCACCGTAGGGGGCTACACCTTC.

This clonotype appeared a few times. The chain employs TRBV10-3 and TRBJ2-1, with D perhaps TRBD2 (6 bases). Trimming cost V 0 bases and J 9 bases, with 12 bases left between them. The CDR3 has 14 residues. The germline V gene encodes CDR1 ENHRY and CDR2 SYGVKD. This CDR3 is CAISESGGQVEQFF. CDR3 nucleotide sequence: TGTGCCATCAGTGAGTCCGGAGGGCAGGTTGAGCAGTTCTTC.

This clonotype has more than one count but fewer than ten. This chain joins TRBV5-5 and TRBJ2-5, with D unclear. The germline V gene encodes CDR1 SGHKS and CDR2 YYEKEE (reference sequence). V lost 4 bases to trimming and J lost 5 bases, with 18 bases between them. The CDR3 is 15 residues long. The CDR3 DNA is TGTGCCAGCAGCCTTACTCCAGAGTCATCGGAGACCCAGTACTTC. It is translated as CASSLTPESSETQYF.

This clonotype was counted at least ten times. The chain's CDR3 is CASSQVRTGELFF. The CDR3, as DNA: TGCGCCAGCAGCCAAGTGAGGACCGGGGAGCTGTTTTTT. The chain is built from TRBV4-1 and TRBJ2-2; no definite D call. V shed 1 base and J shed 5 bases, with 5 bases lying between them. CDR1 and CDR2 (germline): MGHRA, YSYEKL. The CDR3 has 13 amino acids.

This clonotype was seen more than once but under ten times. The J gene is TRBJ1-5, the V gene TRBV2; possible D gene TRBD1, 5 bases. Germline V gene data show CDR1 as SNHLY and CDR2 as FYNNEI. Trimming left V 2 bases short and J 4 bases short, with 18 bases between. This CDR3 region has 17 residues. Here the CDR3 reads CASSEWAGPSSNQPQHF. The CDR3 DNA sequence: TGTGCCAGCAGTGAATGGGCAGGGCCCTCCTCAAATCAGCCCCAGCATTTT.

This clonotype was seen more than once but under ten times. V and J are TRBV13 and TRBJ2-7; 9 positions agree with TRBD2. The CDR3 contains 13 residues. With V trimmed by 6 bases and J by 7 bases, 7 bases remained unmatched. From germline, CDR1 is PRHDT and CDR2 FYEKMQ (reference sequence). As DNA, the CDR3 is TGTGCCAGCAGACTTCATGGACTAGCGGAGCAGTACTTC. Protein product: CASRLHGLAEQYF. Supplemented by reference TRBV13 and TRBJ2-7, the full variable domain reads AAGVIQSPRHLIKEKRETATLKCYPIPRHDTVYWYQQGPGQDPQFLISFYEKMQSDKGSIPDRFSAQQFSDYHSELNMSSLELGDSALYFCASRLHGLAEQYFGPGTRLTVT.

This clonotype was counted a few times. The chain employs TRBV13 and TRBJ2-3; 7 nucleotides agree with TRBD2. The germline V gene encodes CDR1 PRHDT and CDR2 FYEKMQ (reference sequence). The CDR3 is made up of 14 amino acids. The V gene end was trimmed by 6 bases and the J gene end by 4 bases; junction bases not matched to a gene: 7. CDR3 region: CASSRLAKADTQYF. The CDR3 coding sequence is TGTGCCAGCAGTCGACTAGCAAAGGCAGATACGCAGTATTTT.

This clonotype showed up just a few times. The gene calls are TRBV7-3 and TRBJ2-5, with D unresolved. Trimming took 1 base from V and 1 from J, leaving 10 bases between them. Germline values: CDR1 SGHTA, CDR2 FQGTGA. This CDR3 comprises 15 residues. CDR3 sequence (DNA): TGTGCCAGCAGCTTAATCCCCGGGCCCCAAGAGACCCAGTACTTC. Its protein product is CASSLIPGPQETQYF.

This clonotype was detected many times. V usage is TRBV20-1 and J usage is TRBJ1-3; perhaps TRBD1 as D (6 bases). The V gene's germline CDR1 is DFQATT and CDR2 SNEGSKA (reference sequence). The CDR3 runs to 14 residues. V lost 0 bases to trimming and J lost 3 bases, with 9 bases between them. CDR3 in amino acids: CSARDQGYGNTIYF. CDR3 coding DNA: TGCAGTGCTAGAGATCAGGGGTATGGAAACACCATATATTTT.

This clonotype has only a few counts. The J gene is TRBJ2-7, the V gene TRBV18; D might be TRBD1 or TRBD2, each matching 5 bases. The CDR3 runs to 13 residues. In germline, CDR1 is KGHSH, CDR2 LQKENI. V was shortened by 7 bases and J by 2 bases, with 12 bases between the two germline ends. CDR3 DNA sequence: TGTGCCAGCTACGGGACCGATGCCTACGAGCAGTACTTC. This gives the protein CASYGTDAYEQYF. Full variable domain (remainder filled in from reference TRBV18 and TRBJ2-7): NAGVMQNPRHLVRRRGQEARLRCSPMKGHSHVYWYRQLPEEGLKFMVYLQKENIIDESGMPKERFSAEFPKEGPSILRIQQVVRGDSAAYFCASYGTDAYEQYFGPGTRLTVT.

At least ten counts were recorded for this clonotype. V gene TRBV18 combines with J gene TRBJ2-3, with D possibly TRBD2 on 6 matching bases. Looked up from germline, CDR1 is KGHSH and CDR2 is LQKENI. The CDR3 is 14 amino acids. Trimming took off 3 bases at V and 8 bases at J, with 15 bases between the two ends. CDR3 sequence reads: CASSPRTGEGTQYF. In nucleotides, the CDR3 is TGTGCCAGCTCACCCAGGACGGGAGAGGGTACGCAGTATTTT.

This clonotype turned up a few times. This sequence joins TRBV2 and TRBJ2-3, with D possibly matching TRBD1 (5 bases). The V gene lost 2 bases and the J gene lost 9 bases, with 12 bases spanning the gap. The CDR3 consists of 13 residues. CDR1 and CDR2 from the germline V gene are SNHLY and FYNNEI. CDR3 protein: CASSEHTPGTQYF. Here the CDR3 DNA reads TGTGCCAGCAGTGAACACACCCCAGGGACGCAGTATTTT.

This clonotype was seen more than once but under ten times. The rearrangement joins TRBV7-2 to TRBJ2-7, with TRBD2 identical over 8 bases. From germline, CDR1 is SGHTA and CDR2 FQGNSA. This CDR3 has 15 residues. J lost 3 bases, V lost 5 bases, and 9 bases had no gene match. The CDR3 reads CASSPVSGTSYEQYF. CDR3 in DNA: TGTGCCAGCAGCCCTGTCTCCGGGACTAGCTACGAGCAGTACTTC.

The V call is TRBV5-1, the J call TRBJ2-1, with TRBD2 matching 7 bases. J gave up 7 bases and V 4 bases, and 5 bases lay outside the gene matches. The CDR3 loop spans 13 amino acids. Looked up from germline, CDR1 is SGHRS and CDR2 is YFSETQ. The chain's CDR3 is CASSRGTTNEQFF. In DNA, the CDR3 is TGCGCCAGCAGCCGAGGGACTACGAATGAGCAGTTCTTC.

This chain connects TRBV4-1 to TRBJ2-1, with 7 bases fitting TRBD2. The CDR3 has 18 residues. V shed 4 bases, J shed 0 bases, and the junction held 12 bases outside the gene matches. Germline loops: CDR1 MGHRA, CDR2 YSYEKL. For the CDR3, the DNA is TGCGCCAGCAGCCCTTCCGGCAGCGGGGCGAGCTCCTACAATGAGCAGTTCTTC. Encoded protein: CASSPSGSGASSYNEQFF.

The rearrangement links TRBV5-1 to TRBJ2-7, with 9 bases fitting TRBD1. There are 15 residues in the CDR3. CDR1 and CDR2 (germline): SGHRS, YFSETQ. V was pared by 3 bases and J by 6 bases, with 10 bases of the junction left unmatched. The CDR3 DNA sequence: TGCGCCAGCAGCTCGATGACAGGGGGACCCTTCGAGCAGTACTTC. Protein: CASSSMTGGPFEQYF. Supplemented by reference TRBV5-1 and TRBJ2-7, the full variable domain reads KAGVTQTPRYLIKTRGQQVTLSCSPISGHRSVSWYQQTPGQGLQFLFEYFSETQRNKGNFPGRFSGRQFSNSRSEMNVSTLELGDSALYLCASSSMTGGPFEQYFGPGTRLTVT.

Many counts were recorded for this clonotype. The chain uses TRBV6-1 and TRBJ2-2, with a tentative D call TRBD2 (6 bases). V was shortened by 7 bases and J by 4 bases, with 10 bases between the two germline ends. The CDR3 covers 13 residues. The germline gives CDR1 MNHNS, CDR2 SASEGT. CDR3 DNA: TGTGCCAGCATCGGGGGTCCCACCGGGGAGCTGTTTTTT. Encoded protein: CASIGGPTGELFF.

This clonotype was observed at least ten times. The chain couples TRBV25-1 to TRBJ2-5; D is perhaps TRBD1 (5 bases). The CDR3 totals 14 residues. Deletions cut 2 bases from V and 4 bases from J, with 11 bases between. The germline V gene has CDR1 MGHDK and CDR2 SYGVNS. The CDR3 reads CASSEGAMGETQYF. The CDR3 nucleotides read TGTGCCAGCAGTGAAGGGGCTATGGGAGAGACCCAGTACTTC.

The V call is TRBV28, the J call TRBJ2-1; TRBD2 agrees at 9 bases. J was trimmed by 8 bases and V by 5 bases; bases with no gene match: 7. CDR1 is MDHEN and CDR2 is SYDVKM in the germline V gene. This CDR3 has 14 residues. The CDR3 sequence: CASSPAGTSYEQFF. CDR3 DNA sequence: TGTGCCAGCAGTCCTGCCGGGACTAGCTATGAGCAGTTCTTC.

This clonotype showed up just a few times. This chain links TRBV7-3 with TRBJ1-1; a possible D gene is TRBD1 (6 bases). CDR3 length: 15 amino acids. The ends were cut back, 2 bases at V and 2 bases at J, with 12 bases in the middle. Germline V lookup: CDR1 SGHTA, CDR2 FQGTGA. The CDR3 protein is CASSLYGGPNTEAFF. DNA of the CDR3: TGTGCCAGCAGCTTATATGGGGGGCCCAACACTGAAGCTTTCTTT.

The table lists this clonotype with many counts. The chain links TRBV18 to TRBJ2-7, with 7 positions matching TRBD1. V gave up 0 bases and J gave up 2 bases; unmatched junction bases: 10. Per the germline V gene, CDR1 is KGHSH and CDR2 is LQKENI. The CDR3 is 17 amino acids. In DNA, the CDR3 is TGTGCCAGCTCACCACCAGGGACAGCGCTGACCACCTACGAGCAGTACTTC. Its translation: CASSPPGTALTTYEQYF.

The sample holds a few counts of this clonotype. The CDR3 DNA follows: TGCAGTGCTAGAGCCCCCGGGACAGGGCTCTACAATGAGCAGTTCTTC. Protein: CSARAPGTGLYNEQFF. This rearrangement joins TRBV20-1 to TRBJ2-1; 9 bases are shared with TRBD1. V shed 1 base, J shed 3 bases, and the junction held 7 bases outside the gene matches. Germline-derived CDR1 and CDR2 are DFQATT and SNEGSKA (reference sequence). There are 16 residues in the CDR3.